Below, 11 T cell receptor beta chains from the same sample are listed, as sequenced in a study of cytomegalovirus exposure and HLA in healthy donors. Researchers ran the PCR with 60 Vbeta and 13 Jbeta primers. Method: immunoSEQ multiplex PCR; TCRdb's copy keeps in-frame clones and lacks some. The sample gives about 150,000 clones, 85% of which show up once; approximately 2.5% is in the top ten. Sequenced material: PBMCs. The receptors derive from a man aged 25-45 years in good health and CMV-seropositive.

This chain connects TRBV15 to TRBJ2-1, with 7 bases matching TRBD2. V shed 3 bases and J 9 bases; nucleotides not matched to a gene: 5. Germline CDR1 is LNHNV and CDR2 is YYDKDF (reference sequence). This CDR3 contains 13 residues. Here the CDR3 DNA reads TGTGCCACCAGCAGGGGACTAACAAGTGAGCAGTTCTTC. It yields the protein CATSRGLTSEQFF.

The rearrangement uses TRBV29-1 and TRBJ2-3; D is undetermined. Germline V gene data show CDR1 as SQVTM and CDR2 as ANQGSEA. This CDR3 has 13 amino acids. Between the trimmed V and J ends, which lost 7 bases and 1 base, there was a span of 12 bases. The CDR3 DNA sequence: TGCAGCGCACCCCGGTTCGGCACAGATACGCAGTATTTT. Amino acid sequence: CSAPRFGTDTQYF.

The CDR3 loop reads CASSQTGTRAYNEQFF. CDR3 nucleotide sequence: TGTGCCAGCAGCCAAACCGGGACTAGGGCCTACAATGAGCAGTTCTTC. V gene TRBV11-3 combines with J gene TRBJ2-1; 8 nucleotides align to TRBD2. The CDR3 runs 16 residues. With 5 bases clipped from V and 2 bases from J, the junction kept 8 bases outside the gene matches. The germline V gene has CDR1 SGHNT and CDR2 YENEEA.

This clone was seen just once. The V call is TRBV5-5, the J call TRBJ1-5; no firm D call. This CDR3 spans 16 amino acids. CDR1 SGHKS and CDR2 YYEKEE come from the germline V gene (reference sequence). Trimming shortened V by 4 bases and J by 2 bases, and 16 bases separated the two germline ends. The CDR3 region is CASSPAPGAGNQPQHF. CDR3 sequence (DNA): TGTGCCAGCAGCCCCGCGCCGGGAGCCGGCAATCAGCCCCAGCATTTT.

The rearrangement links TRBV6-6 to TRBJ2-5, with TRBD1 matching 8 bases. The V gene end was trimmed by 5 bases and the J gene end by 2 bases; junction bases not matched to a gene: 4. Germline loops: CDR1 MNHNY, CDR2 SVGAGI (reference sequence). The CDR3 loop spans 14 amino acids. CDR3 in amino acids: CASSRWTGQETQYF. CDR3 in DNA: TGTGCCAGCAGTCGATGGACAGGGCAAGAGACCCAGTACTTC.

This clone was observed a single time. The rearrangement joins TRBV7-6 to TRBJ2-7, with TRBD1 identical over 7 bases. Germline V gives CDR1 SGHVS, CDR2 FNYEAQ. This CDR3 region has 15 residues. The ends lost 3 bases at V and 1 base at J; junction bases unmatched: 6. The CDR3 nucleotides are TGTGCCAGCAGCTTTGGGGACAGACCATCCTACGAGCAGTACTTC. Translated: CASSFGDRPSYEQYF.

V usage is TRBV4-3 and J usage is TRBJ1-4, with D possibly TRBD1 on 6 matching bases. CDR1 is LGHNA and CDR2 is YSLEER in the germline V gene. The CDR3 is made up of 15 amino acids. Deletions cut 0 bases from V and 8 bases from J, with 13 bases between. The CDR3 DNA sequence: TGCGCCAGCAGCCAAGATCGGGGGGCCGGGGAAAAACTGTTTTTT. The encoded protein is CASSQDRGAGEKLFF.

In its sample, this clone was seen a few times. The chain carries TRBV6-5 and TRBJ1-1; a possible D gene is TRBD1 (5 bases). V shed 2 bases and J shed 5 bases, with 9 bases lying between them. The CDR3 runs 13 residues. Germline-derived CDR1 and CDR2 are MNHEY and SVGAGI. The CDR3 reads CASSYRGGTEAFF. The CDR3 nucleotides read TGTGCCAGCAGTTACCGCGGGGGAACTGAAGCTTTCTTT.

The chain combines TRBV18 with TRBJ1-4, with D perhaps matching TRBD1 (5 bases). Germline assignment: CDR1 KGHSH and CDR2 LQKENI. The CDR3 has 14 residues. Trimming removed 3 bases from V and 8 bases from J, with 13 bases in between. Here the CDR3 DNA reads TGTGCCAGCTCACCCATGCGGGGGGAGGAAAAACTGTTTTTT. Protein: CASSPMRGEEKLFF.

This chain connects TRBV10-3 to TRBJ2-1; 7 nucleotides align to TRBD1. V was pared by 7 bases and J by 3 bases, with 6 bases of the junction left unmatched. The V gene's germline CDR1 is ENHRY and CDR2 SYGVKD. CDR3 size: 14 residues. In DNA, the CDR3 is TGTGCCATCAACGAGGGGGCGGGCTACAATGAGCAGTTCTTC. Protein: CAINEGAGYNEQFF.

The V call is TRBV5-1, the J call TRBJ2-3; 9 bases are a match to TRBD2. Germline CDR1 and CDR2: SGHRS and YFSETQ. The CDR3 spans 15 residues. Trimming removed 6 bases from V and 6 bases from J; junction bases left unmatched: 11. The CDR3 protein is CASIRGTSNWDTQYF. DNA of the CDR3: TGCGCCAGCATTAGGGGGACTAGCAATTGGGATACGCAGTATTTT. Variable domain in full (rest from reference TRBV5-1 and TRBJ2-3): KAGVTQTPRYLIKTRGQQVTLSCSPISGHRSVSWYQQTPGQGLQFLFEYFSETQRNKGNFPGRFSGRQFSNSRSEMNVSTLELGDSALYLCASIRGTSNWDTQYFGPGTRLTVL.